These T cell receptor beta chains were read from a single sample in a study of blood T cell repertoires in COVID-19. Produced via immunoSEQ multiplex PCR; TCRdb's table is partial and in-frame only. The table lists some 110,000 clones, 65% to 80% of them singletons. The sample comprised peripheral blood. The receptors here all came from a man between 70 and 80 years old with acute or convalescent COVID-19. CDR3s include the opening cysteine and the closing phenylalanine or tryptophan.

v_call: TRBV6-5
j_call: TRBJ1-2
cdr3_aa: CASSPGSSGLYGYTF

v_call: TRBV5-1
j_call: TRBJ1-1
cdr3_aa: CASSLDNPGDTEAFF

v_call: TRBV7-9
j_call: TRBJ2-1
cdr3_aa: CASSQTPGLAVNNEQFF

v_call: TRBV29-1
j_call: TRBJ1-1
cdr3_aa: CSVGATGQGNTEAFF

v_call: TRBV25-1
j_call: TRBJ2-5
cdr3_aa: CASSERWSETQYF

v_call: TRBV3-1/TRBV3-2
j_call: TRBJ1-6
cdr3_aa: CASSQTRQNYNSPLHF

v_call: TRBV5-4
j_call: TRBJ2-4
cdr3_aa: CASSLDGSSSGRDIQYF

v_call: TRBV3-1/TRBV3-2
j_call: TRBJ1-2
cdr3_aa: CASSQDTSQGARGYTF

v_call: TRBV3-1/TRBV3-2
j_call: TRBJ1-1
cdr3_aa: CASSRGRGDTEAFF

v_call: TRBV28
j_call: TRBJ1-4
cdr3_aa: CASIRGDNEKLFF

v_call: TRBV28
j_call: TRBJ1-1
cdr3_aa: CASRSGGMNTEAFF

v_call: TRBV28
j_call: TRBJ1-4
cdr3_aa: CASSQAGSINEKLFF

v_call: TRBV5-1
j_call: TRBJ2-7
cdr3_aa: CASRDGGYEQYF

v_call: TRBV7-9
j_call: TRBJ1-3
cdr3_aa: CASSLMGGRGNTIYF

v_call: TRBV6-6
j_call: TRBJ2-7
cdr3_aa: CASSRTRDYEQYF

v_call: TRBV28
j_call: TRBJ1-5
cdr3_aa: CASSLRDQPQHF

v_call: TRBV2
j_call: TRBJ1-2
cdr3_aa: CASRGEGDYGYTF

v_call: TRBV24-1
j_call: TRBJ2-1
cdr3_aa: CATSDAVRGGPGLAANNEQFF

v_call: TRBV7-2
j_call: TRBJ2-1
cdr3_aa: CASSRGPGTGWDYEQFF

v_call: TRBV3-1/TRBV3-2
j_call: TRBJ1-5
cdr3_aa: CASSLGQGGNQPQHF

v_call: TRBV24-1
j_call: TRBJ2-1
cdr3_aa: CATSDGTRHEQFF

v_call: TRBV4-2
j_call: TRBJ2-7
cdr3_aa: CASSPGTQPSYEQYF

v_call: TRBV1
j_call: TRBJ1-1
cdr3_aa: CTSSPFRTGDTEAFF

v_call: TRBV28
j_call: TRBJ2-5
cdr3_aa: CASSGTRNGETQYF

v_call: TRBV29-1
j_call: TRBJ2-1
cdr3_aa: CSVDAGTGAGEQFF

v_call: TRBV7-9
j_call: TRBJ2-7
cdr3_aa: CASSPTQGYEQYF

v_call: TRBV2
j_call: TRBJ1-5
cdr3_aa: CAIRGRGGNQPQHF

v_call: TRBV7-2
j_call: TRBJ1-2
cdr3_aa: CASSLVKTGSNYGYTF

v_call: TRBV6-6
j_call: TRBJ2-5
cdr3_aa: CASSYSAGGRETQYF

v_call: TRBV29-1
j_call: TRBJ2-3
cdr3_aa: CSVTGTGAPDTQYF

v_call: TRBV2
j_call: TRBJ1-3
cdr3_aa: CASREVQGNTIYF

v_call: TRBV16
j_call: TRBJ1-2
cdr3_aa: CASSQGQGRGYGYTF

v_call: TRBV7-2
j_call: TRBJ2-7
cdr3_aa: CASSSGSTRDEQYF

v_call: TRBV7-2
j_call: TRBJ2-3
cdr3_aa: CASSLLGPAKSQYF

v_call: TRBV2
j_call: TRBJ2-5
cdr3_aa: CASSSGIQETQYF